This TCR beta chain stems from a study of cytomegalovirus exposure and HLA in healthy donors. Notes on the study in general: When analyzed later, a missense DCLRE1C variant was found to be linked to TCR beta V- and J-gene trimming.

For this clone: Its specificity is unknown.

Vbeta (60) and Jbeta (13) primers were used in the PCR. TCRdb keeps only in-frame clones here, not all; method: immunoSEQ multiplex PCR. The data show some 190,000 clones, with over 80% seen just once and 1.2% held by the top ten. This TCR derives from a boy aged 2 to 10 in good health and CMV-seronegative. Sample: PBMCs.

DNA for the CDR3: TGTGCCAGCAGCGTAGGTAGCGGAAGAGACAATGAGCAGTTCTTC. Translated: CASSVGSGRDNEQFF. The chain links TRBV9 to TRBJ2-1, with D maybe TRBD2 (6 bases). The CDR3 has 15 residues. V was cut by 0 bases and J by 5 bases, with 12 bases left in between. CDR1 and CDR2 (germline): SGDLS, YYNGEE.